The rows below give T cell receptor beta chains drawn from one sample of a study of blood T cell repertoires in COVID-19. The assay was immunoSEQ multiplex PCR, and TCRdb's table has in-frame clones only and misses some. The table has approximately 200,000 clones, about nine tenths seen once; the top ten hold roughly 2.5%. The sequenced sample was peripheral blood. These TCRs come from a woman between 55 and 75 years old with acute or convalescent COVID-19. The CDR3 runs from the conserved cysteine through the conserved F or W.

J gene	V gene	CDR3 protein
TRBJ2-7	TRBV11-2	CASSSGQTYEQYF
TRBJ1-2	TRBV19	CASSSTGGSYGYTF
TRBJ1-4	TRBV28	CASSPRSAPGEKLFF
TRBJ2-6	TRBV7-2	CASSLSNSGANVLTF
TRBJ2-4	TRBV9	CASSAAADRGKNIQYF
TRBJ2-1	TRBV3-1/TRBV3-2	CASRNLAGMNNEQFF
TRBJ1-1	TRBV30	CAWRPTGYITEAFF
TRBJ1-1	TRBV30	CAWSGRVNTEAFF
TRBJ2-7	TRBV3-1/TRBV3-2	CASSQDYTFRSGEQYF
TRBJ1-4	TRBV19	CASTGQGWTNEKLFF
TRBJ2-4	TRBV7-2	CASSYPGFGGRVAKNIQYF
TRBJ2-2	TRBV14	CASSPGTRRSGELFF
TRBJ1-5	TRBV6-1	CASSEEGDFNQPQHF
TRBJ2-3	TRBV28	CASSQTSGNTDTQYF
TRBJ1-1	TRBV7-3	CASSPGHAGTEAFF
TRBJ2-5	TRBV29-1	CSAARGGTETQYF
TRBJ2-5	TRBV2	CASSEAKLAGRQETQYF
TRBJ2-1	TRBV14	CASSHRTVYNEQFF
TRBJ2-3	TRBV9	CASSVRGAGGIEQYF
TRBJ2-1	TRBV5-6	CASSRPTSGRANEQFF
TRBJ1-2	TRBV27	CASSTMTGSTSRNGYTF
TRBJ1-3	TRBV3-1/TRBV3-2	CASSHKGAGNTIYF
TRBJ2-3	TRBV30	CAWSRGGTSTDTQYF
TRBJ1-4	TRBV19	CASTPRNSQTNEKLFF
TRBJ2-7	TRBV11-2	CASSLVPLGGEQYF
TRBJ2-1	TRBV11-1	CASSLAGRLAVNEQFF
TRBJ2-1	TRBV4-1	CASSPPSQAGGRNEQFF
TRBJ2-7	TRBV7-8	CASSLESGSNEQYF
TRBJ2-4	TRBV20-1	CSARDGHREYF